Below, one T cell receptor beta chain is given with its context. The sample holds other DNA sequences that translate to the same CDR3. Methods used by the authors: Amplification from reference gene primers served as the basis for estimated nucleated cell counts. The assay was immunoSEQ multiplex PCR, and TCRdb's table has in-frame clones only and misses some. The DNA gave D and trimming, while V, J and clone size come from that table. The data contain approximately 300,000 clones, around 83% of them singletons. The sample belongs to a study of blood T cell repertoires in COVID-19. On the study more broadly: Sites in the United States, Italy and Spain provided acute and convalescent COVID-19 samples. The analysed material was cDNA or gDNA that came from T cells, B-cell-depleted T cells, or PBMCs.

This TCR derives from a woman aged 50 to 60 with acute or convalescent COVID-19. Sequencing input: peripheral blood.

The CDR3, as DNA: TGTGCCAGCAGCCAGGGGGGCGAGCAGTACGTC. Its translation is CASSQGGEQYV. The chain links TRBV3-1 (or the pseudogene TRBV3-2) to TRBJ2-7, with D possibly matching TRBD2 (6 bases). This CDR3 region has 11 residues. V gave up 3 bases and J gave up 6 bases, with 6 bases separating them. The germline CDR1 and CDR2 sequences are LGHDT and YNNKEL (reference sequence).